This T cell receptor beta chain was identified during a study of blood T cells in healthy people across ages. A sample-barcoded 5' primer and a J-beta primer mix were used in a second PCR of roughly 7 to 11 cycles. Template switching added a 12-random-nucleotide identifier to every cDNA molecule. TCRdb independently ran MiXCR on the 5' RACE reads; one entry per CDR3 protein. Seen here are about 1.4 million distinct CDR3 sequences, roughly 64% observed once, and the top ten hold about 6.7%. The germline CDR1 and CDR2 sequences are SQVTM and ANQGSEA. The CDR3 is made up of 14 amino acids. V lost 7 bases to trimming and J lost 0 bases; unmatched junction nucleotides: 5.

Sequencing was done on a sample of blood. This sequence originates from a man aged 18 to 29 in good health. V and J are TRBV29-1 and TRBJ2-1; 8 bases are a match to TRBD2. CDR3 residues: CSASGLSSYNEQFF. In DNA form, the CDR3 reads TGCAGCGCTAGCGGGCTAAGCTCCTACAATGAGCAGTTCTTC.